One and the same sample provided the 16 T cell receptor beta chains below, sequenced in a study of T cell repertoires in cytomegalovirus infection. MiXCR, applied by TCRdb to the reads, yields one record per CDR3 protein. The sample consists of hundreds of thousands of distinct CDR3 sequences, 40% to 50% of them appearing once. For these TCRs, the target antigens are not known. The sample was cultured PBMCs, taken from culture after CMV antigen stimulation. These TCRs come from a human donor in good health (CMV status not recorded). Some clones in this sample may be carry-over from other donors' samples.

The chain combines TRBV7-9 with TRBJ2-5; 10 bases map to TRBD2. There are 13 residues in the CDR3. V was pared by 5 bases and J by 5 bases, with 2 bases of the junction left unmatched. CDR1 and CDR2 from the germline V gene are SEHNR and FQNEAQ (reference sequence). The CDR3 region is CASSSGGAETQYF. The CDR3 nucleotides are TGTGCCAGCAGCAGCGGGGGGGCCGAGACCCAGTACTTC.

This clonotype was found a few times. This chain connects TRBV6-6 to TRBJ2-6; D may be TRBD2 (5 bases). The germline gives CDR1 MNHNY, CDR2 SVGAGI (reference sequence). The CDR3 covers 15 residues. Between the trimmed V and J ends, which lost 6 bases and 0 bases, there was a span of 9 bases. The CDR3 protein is CASSNGGSGANVLTF. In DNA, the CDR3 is TGTGCCAGCAGCAACGGAGGCTCTGGGGCCAACGTCCTGACTTTC.

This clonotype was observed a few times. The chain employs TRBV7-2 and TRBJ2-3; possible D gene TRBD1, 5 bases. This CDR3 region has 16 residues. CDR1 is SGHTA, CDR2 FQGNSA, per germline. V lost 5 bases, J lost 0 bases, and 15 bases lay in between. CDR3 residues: CASSPRQKTSTDTQYF. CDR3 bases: TGTGCCAGCAGCCCGCGACAGAAGACTAGCACAGATACGCAGTATTTT.

In DNA form, the CDR3 reads TGTGCCAGCAGCTTGGGTGAGGGGGGCTACGAGCAGTACTTC. The encoded protein is CASSLGEGGYEQYF. This sequence joins TRBV5-6 and TRBJ2-7, with D possibly being TRBD1 or TRBD2 (6 bases each). The length of the CDR3 is 14 residues. Germline loops: CDR1 SGHDT, CDR2 YYEEEE. V gave up 0 bases and J gave up 3 bases, with 10 bases separating them.

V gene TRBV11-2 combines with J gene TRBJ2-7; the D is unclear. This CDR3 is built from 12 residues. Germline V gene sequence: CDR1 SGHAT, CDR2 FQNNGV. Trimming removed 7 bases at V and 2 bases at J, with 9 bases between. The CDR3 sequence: CASMVRPYEQYF. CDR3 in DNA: TGTGCCAGCATGGTGAGGCCCTACGAGCAGTACTTC.

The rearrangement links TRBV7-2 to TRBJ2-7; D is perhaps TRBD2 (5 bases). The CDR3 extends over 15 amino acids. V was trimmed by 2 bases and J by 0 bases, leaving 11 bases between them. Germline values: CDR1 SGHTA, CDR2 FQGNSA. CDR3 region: CASSLRGIDSYEQYF. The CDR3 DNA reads TGTGCCAGCAGCTTACGGGGAATAGACTCCTACGAGCAGTACTTC.

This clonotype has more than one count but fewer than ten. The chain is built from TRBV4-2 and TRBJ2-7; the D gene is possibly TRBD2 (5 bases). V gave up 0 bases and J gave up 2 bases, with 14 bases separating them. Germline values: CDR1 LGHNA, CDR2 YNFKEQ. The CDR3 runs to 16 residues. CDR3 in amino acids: CASSQDVRGPPYEQYF. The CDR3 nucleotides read TGTGCCAGCAGCCAAGATGTCCGAGGGCCCCCCTACGAGCAGTACTTC.

The CDR3 DNA reads TGTGCCAGTAGGTCGGCGACGCCGAATGAGCAGTTCTTC. Protein: CASRSATPNEQFF. This sequence joins TRBV19 and TRBJ2-1; D gene uncertain. Looked up from germline, CDR1 is LNHDA and CDR2 is SQIVND (reference sequence). The CDR3 is 13 residues long. V lost 6 bases, J lost 7 bases, and 13 bases lay in between.

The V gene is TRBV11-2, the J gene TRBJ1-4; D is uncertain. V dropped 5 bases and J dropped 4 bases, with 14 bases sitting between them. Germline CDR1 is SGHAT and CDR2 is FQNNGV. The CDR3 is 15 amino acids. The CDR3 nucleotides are TGTGCCAGCAGCCTACAGAGGCTGAATAATGAAAAACTGTTTTTT. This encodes CASSLQRLNNEKLFF.

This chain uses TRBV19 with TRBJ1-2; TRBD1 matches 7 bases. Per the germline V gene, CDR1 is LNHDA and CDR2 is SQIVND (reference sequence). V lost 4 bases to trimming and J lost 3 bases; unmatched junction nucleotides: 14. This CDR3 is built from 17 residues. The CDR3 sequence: CASSRWDSREKDYGYTF. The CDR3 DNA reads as TGTGCCAGTAGTAGATGGGACAGCAGAGAAAAAGACTATGGCTACACCTTC.

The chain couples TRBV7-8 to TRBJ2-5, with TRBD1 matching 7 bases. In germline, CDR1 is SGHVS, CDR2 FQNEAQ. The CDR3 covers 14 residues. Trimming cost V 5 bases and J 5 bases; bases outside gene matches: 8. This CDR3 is CASSPDRFGETQYF. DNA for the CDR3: TGTGCCAGCAGCCCGGACAGGTTCGGGGAGACCCAGTACTTC.

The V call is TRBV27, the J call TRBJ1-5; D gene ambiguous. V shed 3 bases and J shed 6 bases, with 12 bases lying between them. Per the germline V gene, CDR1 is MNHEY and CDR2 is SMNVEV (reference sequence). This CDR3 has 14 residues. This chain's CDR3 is CASSFILGSQPQHF. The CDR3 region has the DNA TGTGCCAGCAGTTTTATTTTAGGGAGTCAGCCCCAGCATTTT.

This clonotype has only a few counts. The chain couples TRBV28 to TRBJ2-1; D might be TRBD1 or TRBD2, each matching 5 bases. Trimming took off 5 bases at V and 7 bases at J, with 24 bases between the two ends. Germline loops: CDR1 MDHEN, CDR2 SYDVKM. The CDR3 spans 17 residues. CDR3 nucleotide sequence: TGTGCCAGCAGTACCTTTATTTCCTCATGGGGGAATAATGAGCAGTTCTTC. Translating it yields CASSTFISSWGNNEQFF.

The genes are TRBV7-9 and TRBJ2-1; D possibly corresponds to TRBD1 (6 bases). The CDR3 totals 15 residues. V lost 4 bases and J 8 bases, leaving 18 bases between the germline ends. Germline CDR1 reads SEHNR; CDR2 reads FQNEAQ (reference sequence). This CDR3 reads CASSSPGHRRDEQFF. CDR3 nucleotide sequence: TGTGCCAGCAGCTCCCCGGGACACCGGCGTGATGAGCAGTTCTTC.

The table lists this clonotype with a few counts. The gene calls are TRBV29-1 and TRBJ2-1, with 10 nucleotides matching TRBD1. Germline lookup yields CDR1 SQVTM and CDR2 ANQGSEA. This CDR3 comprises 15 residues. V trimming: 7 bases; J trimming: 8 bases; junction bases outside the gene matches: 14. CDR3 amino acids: CSAYSGDRGGDEQFF. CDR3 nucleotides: TGCAGCGCTTACTCCGGGGACAGGGGCGGCGATGAGCAGTTCTTC.

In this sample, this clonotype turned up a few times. Here the CDR3 reads CASSPGPANTQYF. The CDR3 nucleotides are TGTGCCAGCAGCCCGGGACCGGCCAATACGCAGTATTTT. The rearrangement joins TRBV7-2 to TRBJ2-3, with D perhaps given as TRBD1 or TRBD2 (5 bases each). The V and J ends lost 5 bases and 7 bases respectively, with 13 bases between them. This CDR3 contains 13 residues. CDR1 SGHTA and CDR2 FQGNSA come from the germline V gene.